These 15 T cell receptor beta chains were all obtained from the same sample, sequenced in a study of CD8+CD57+ T cells in acquired aplastic anemia. The template for TCR beta VDJ and CDR3 sequence profiling was genomic DNA. TCRdb reprocessed the reads with MiXCR, giving one entry per CDR3 protein. The sample shows around 130,000 distinct CDR3 sequences, under 65% of them seen only once. An expansion of CD8+CD57+ cells by flow cytometry had been shown in patients chosen for sequencing. Sequenced: sorted CD4+, CD8+, or CD8+CD57+ T cells (not recorded which) from PBMCs. The source is a human donor with aplastic anemia.

The chain employs TRBV29-1 and TRBJ2-1, with 7 bases matching TRBD2. CDR3 length: 14 residues. The ends lost 6 bases at V and 6 bases at J; junction bases unmatched: 11. Germline CDR1 is SQVTM and CDR2 is ANQGSEA. The CDR3 protein is CSVVTSDRGNEQFF. The CDR3 DNA reads as TGCAGCGTGGTAACTAGCGACCGCGGCAATGAGCAGTTCTTC.

The J gene is TRBJ1-6, the V gene TRBV7-4, with unresolved D. The CDR3 spans 12 residues. The V end lost 5 bases, the J end lost 7 bases, and 6 bases lay between the germline ends. Germline assignment: CDR1 SGHVT and CDR2 SQSDAQ. The CDR3 DNA reads TGTGCCAGCAGCAAAAGAAATTCACCCCTCCACTTT. It translates to CASSKRNSPLHF.

About this clonotype itself: The junction departs from the called germline gene at one end, perhaps through a read error. The rearrangement joins TRBV2 to TRBJ2-1, with a possible D match to TRBD1 (6 bases). There are 16 residues in the CDR3. Germline loops: CDR1 SNHLY, CDR2 FYNNEI. The CDR3 protein is CTSSPPKGQGFDEQFF. CDR3 nucleotide sequence: TGTACCAGCTCACCACCGAAGGGGCAGGGGTTCGATGAGCAGTTCTTC.

This clonotype came up a few times. The chain links TRBV29-1 to TRBJ2-3; D remains ambiguous. The CDR3 consists of 13 residues. The germline V gene has CDR1 SQVTM and CDR2 ANQGSEA. Trimming stripped 5 bases from V and 1 base from J, with 10 bases between. This CDR3 is CSVYLRRTDTQYF. The CDR3 nucleotides read TGCAGCGTTTATTTGCGTCGCACAGATACGCAGTATTTT.

This clonotype was found a few times. The genes are TRBV7-3 and TRBJ2-7, with D unresolved. CDR1 and CDR2 from the germline V gene are SGHTA and FQGTGA. Between the trimmed V and J ends, which lost 3 bases and 0 bases, there was a span of 6 bases. The CDR3 covers 13 residues. The CDR3 region is CASSFDFSYEQYF. As DNA, the CDR3 is TGTGCCAGCAGCTTCGACTTCTCCTACGAGCAGTACTTC. The variable domain in full, completed from reference TRBV7-3 and TRBJ2-7, reads GAGVSQTPSNKVTEKGKYVELRCDPISGHTALYWYRQSLGQGPEFLIYFQGTGAADDSGLPNDRFFAVRPEGSVSTLKIQRTERGDSAVYLCASSFDFSYEQYFGPGTRLTVT.

The chain combines TRBV12-3 or TRBV12-4 with TRBJ1-2; unclear D gene. Trimming took 3 bases from V and 2 from J, leaving 10 bases between them. This CDR3 is built from 14 residues. The CDR3 coding sequence is TGTGCCAGCAGTTTCGGAGGGAAGAACTATGGCTACACCTTC. Its protein product is CASSFGGKNYGYTF.

A few counts support this clonotype. The chain recombines TRBV2 with TRBJ1-5; D is ambiguous. Trimming took off 4 bases at V and 6 bases at J, with 10 bases between the two ends. The CDR3 totals 13 residues. In germline, CDR1 is SNHLY, CDR2 FYNNEI. CDR3 sequence (DNA): TGTGCCAGCAGTGGCGTGGGAGGTCAGCCCCAGCATTTT. It translates to CASSGVGGQPQHF.

The table lists this clonotype with a count of one. The J gene is TRBJ2-7, the V gene TRBV19; D remains ambiguous. The ends were cut back, 4 bases at V and 1 base at J, with 8 bases in the middle. Germline V lookup: CDR1 LNHDA, CDR2 SQIVND (reference sequence). CDR3 size: 13 residues. The CDR3 DNA follows: TGTGCCAGTAGTAGTTGGAATTCCTACGAGCAGTACTTC. As protein: CASSSWNSYEQYF.

By share, this clonotype ranks as medium-sized. The rearrangement uses TRBV6-5 and TRBJ2-5, with 15 bases lining up with TRBD2. V trimming: 4 bases; J trimming: 4 bases; junction bases outside the gene matches: 1. CDR3 length: 15 residues. CDR1 and CDR2 from the germline V gene are MNHEY and SVGAGI. The CDR3 DNA sequence: TGTGCCAGCAGTTCGGGACTAGCGGGAGGAGAGACCCAGTACTTC. This encodes CASSSGLAGGETQYF.

This clonotype was observed at least ten times. V usage is TRBV24-1 and J usage is TRBJ2-1; weak D call: TRBD1 (6 bases). The length of the CDR3 is 14 residues. Germline values: CDR1 KGHDR, CDR2 SFDVKD. Trimming took 3 bases from V and 5 from J, leaving 10 bases between them. The CDR3 reads CATSDPGQHNEQFF. As DNA, the CDR3 is TGTGCCACCAGTGATCCCGGACAGCACAATGAGCAGTTCTTC.

V usage is TRBV9 and J usage is TRBJ1-2; tentatively, D is TRBD1 (5 bases). Trimming shortened V by 0 bases and J by 8 bases, and 20 bases separated the two germline ends. This CDR3 contains 16 residues. Germline CDR1 and CDR2: SGDLS and YYNGEE. CDR3 DNA sequence: TGTGCCAGCAGCGTAGACGGATGGGCTGAGGGGAGCGGCTACACCTTC. It specifies CASSVDGWAEGSGYTF.

This sequence joins TRBV24-1 and TRBJ2-5, with 7 bases that match TRBD1. V trimming: 0 bases; J trimming: 4 bases; junction bases outside the gene matches: 16. This CDR3 has 19 amino acids. In germline, CDR1 is KGHDR, CDR2 SFDVKD. CDR3 coding DNA: TGTGCCACCAGTGATTTGCAAGCTCGCGACAGGGATTTATCAGAGACCCAGTACTTC. Amino acids: CATSDLQARDRDLSETQYF.

The chain joins TRBV10-3 to TRBJ1-2, with a weak D call TRBD1 (6 bases). The CDR3 covers 15 residues. Between the trimmed V and J ends, which lost 0 bases and 3 bases, there was a span of 11 bases. The germline gives CDR1 ENHRY, CDR2 SYGVKD. The CDR3, as DNA: TGTGCCATCAGTGAGTCGAGCCAGGGGCACTATGGCTACACCTTC. Translation: CAISESSQGHYGYTF.

The genes are TRBV7-9 and TRBJ2-7; D is unresolved. The germline CDR1 and CDR2 sequences are SEHNR and FQNEAQ (reference sequence). V lost 5 bases to trimming and J lost 4 bases, with 9 bases between them. The length of the CDR3 is 12 residues. This chain's CDR3 is CASSAGVYEQYF. The CDR3 DNA reads as TGTGCCAGCAGCGCAGGTGTGTACGAGCAGTACTTC.

The CDR3 spells CASSLGSGGTGGNSPLHF. The CDR3 nucleotides read TGTGCCAGCAGCTTAGGATCTGGCGGGACAGGCGGGAATTCACCCCTCCACTTT. V gene TRBV7-8 combines with J gene TRBJ1-6, with 8 positions matching TRBD1. After removal of 1 base from V and 7 bases from J, the junction contained 12 bases not matched to a gene. This CDR3 contains 18 residues. Germline V CDR1 and CDR2: SGHVS, FQNEAQ.